This T cell receptor (beta chain) was captured in a study of cytomegalovirus exposure and HLA in healthy donors. Study overall: HLA-typed donors contributed 65 million to 95 million unique TCRs, which were held in an early data release. Whole-study results and caveats: The records held CMV serostatus as the only immune exposure information. A later analysis found TCR association rates differed by HLA locus, highest for DRB1 and lowest for HLA-C.

A few counts support this clone. Its antigen is not identified. The PCR ran on 60 Vbeta and 13 Jbeta primers. The table came from immunoSEQ multiplex PCR; TCRdb's copy has only in-frame clones and leaves some out. The profile shows about 87,000 clones, 79% of them singletons. This CDR3 has 13 amino acids. V was trimmed by 7 bases and J by 5 bases, leaving 17 bases between them. Germline V gives CDR1 SQVTM, CDR2 ANQGSEA. The sample was PBMCs. This chain links TRBV29-1 with TRBJ1-2; D is possibly TRBD1 (5 bases). The receptor was derived from a woman aged 35 to 49 in good health and CMV-seronegative. The CDR3 sequence: CSAGFGGDYGYTF. DNA for the CDR3: TGCAGCGCCGGGTTTGGGGGGGATTATGGCTACACCTTC.